The 27 T cell receptor beta chains reported below all come from one sample, sequenced in a study of T cells in women clearing cervical HPV infection. Only in-frame clones appear in the TCRdb table, and some are missing; sequencing was by immunoSEQ multiplex PCR. The sample has about 26,000 clones. The sequencing input was blood buffy coat. These receptor sequences come from a woman between 18 and 70 years old with a cervical HPV16 infection that either progressed to CIN3+ or cleared (not recorded which).

For this clone: The missing CDR3 end, 3 residues past where the read stops, is filled in from the germline J gene. The genes are TRBV7-2 and TRBJ2-2, with a possible D match to TRBD1 (5 bases). Per germline, CDR1 SGHTA and CDR2 FQGNSA. CDR3 size: 12 residues. V was pared by 6 bases and J by 5 bases, with 7 bases between. CDR3 sequence reads: CASRSGTGELFF. The CDR3 DNA, read in part, is TGTGCCAGCAGATCAGGGACCGGGGAG.

Remarks on this clone: The read gets to within 3 residues of the CDR3 end, and the germline J gene fills in the rest. The chain recombines TRBV29-1 with TRBJ2-7; maybe TRBD2 (5 bases). Trimming pared 4 bases from V and 3 bases from J, leaving 16 bases between. Germline values: CDR1 SQVTM, CDR2 ANQGSEA. The CDR3 loop spans 14 amino acids. The chain's CDR3 is CSVVSAGGSYEQYF. Incomplete CDR3 DNA: TGCAGCGTTGTATCCGCGGGTGGGAGCTACGAG.

Of note for this clone: Read coverage stops 3 residues before the CDR3 terminus; the germline J gene supplies the remainder. The V and J genes are TRBV2 and TRBJ2-3; 13 bases match TRBD2. V lost 8 bases, J lost 4 bases, and 3 bases stayed unmatched. The V gene's germline CDR1 is SNHLY and CDR2 FYNNEI. This CDR3 is built from 14 residues. This chain's CDR3 is CASLGLAGADTQYF. The sequenced part of the CDR3 DNA is TGTGCCAGCCTTGGACTAGCGGGGGCAGATACG.

Note on this clone: The CDR3 end falls 3 residues outside the read, so it is completed with the germline J gene. This chain connects TRBV10-3 to TRBJ1-2; 9 positions match TRBD1. Germline lookup yields CDR1 ENHRY and CDR2 SYGVKD. The CDR3 has 16 amino acids. V gave up 0 bases and J gave up 0 bases; unmatched junction bases: 2. This chain's CDR3 is CAISESWTGANYGYTF. Partial CDR3 DNA: TGTGCCATCAGTGAGTCGTGGACAGGGGCTAACTATGGC.

Concerning this clone itself: The read ends 3 residues before the CDR3 terminus; that terminus is restored from the germline J gene. The chain carries TRBV7-9 and TRBJ2-3; D ambiguous. The germline V gene encodes CDR1 SEHNR and CDR2 FQNEAQ (reference sequence). This CDR3 has 14 amino acids. Trimming pared 1 base from V and 0 bases from J, leaving 5 bases between. The CDR3 protein is CASSLEGSTDTQYF. The DNA read from the CDR3 is TGTGCCAGCAGCTTAGAAGGCAGCACAGATACG.

Comment on this clone: The CDR3 end is not reached by the read, which stops 3 residues before it; the germline J gene fills it in. The V call is TRBV30, the J call TRBJ2-3, with 8 nucleotides matching TRBD1. The CDR3 extends over 14 amino acids. Germline CDR1 and CDR2: GTSNPN and SVGIG (reference sequence). The covered CDR3 bases are TGTGCCTGGAGTCCAGGACAGGGAAGACAGCCG. Its translation: CAWSPGQGRQP. The whole CDR3 protein is CAWSPGQGRQPQYF.

In regard to this clone: The read ends 3 residues early relative to the CDR3; the germline J gene fills the gap. The chain carries TRBV19 and TRBJ2-1, with a tentative D call TRBD1 (6 bases). Germline V gene sequence: CDR1 LNHDA, CDR2 SQIVND (reference sequence). Trimming pared 5 bases from V and 8 bases from J, leaving 10 bases between. The CDR3 contains 12 residues. CDR3 amino acids: CASSQGGDEQFF. The CDR3 bases that were read are TGTGCCAGTAGTCAAGGGGGTGATGAG.

Comment on this clone: The read stops 3 residues short of the end of the CDR3; the missing end is completed from the germline J gene. V is TRBV20-1 and J is TRBJ2-5; 8 bases align to TRBD1. Trimming at V came to 5 bases and at J to 4 bases, leaving 9 bases not matched to a gene. This CDR3 region has 14 residues. Germline-derived CDR1 and CDR2 are DFQATT and SNEGSKA (reference sequence). This CDR3 is CSAYWTGQSETQYF. The sequenced CDR3 bases are TGCAGTGCTTATTGGACAGGGCAGTCAGAGACC.

Regarding this clone: The read comes to an end 3 residues before the CDR3 does, leaving the germline J gene to fill in the end. This sample includes further DNA sequences coding for the same CDR3. The genes are TRBV19 and TRBJ1-3; 10 nucleotides match TRBD1. V shed 5 bases and J 7 bases; nucleotides not matched to a gene: 5. The CDR3 loop spans 14 amino acids. Germline-derived CDR1 and CDR2 are LNHDA and SQIVND (reference sequence). This CDR3 reads CASSVQTGGNTIYF. Incomplete CDR3 DNA: TGTGCCAGTAGTGTCCAGACAGGGGGCAACACC.

As regards this clone: With the read ending 3 residues before the CDR3 end, the germline J gene is used to fill in that end. The chain joins TRBV30 to TRBJ2-2; possible D gene TRBD2, 5 bases. The CDR3 loop spans 12 amino acids. Germline values: CDR1 GTSNPN, CDR2 SVGIG (reference sequence). Trimming removed 2 bases from V and 5 bases from J, with 6 bases in between. CDR3 in amino acids: CAWSPGTGELFF. The sequenced CDR3 bases are TGTGCCTGGAGTCCGGGGACCGGGGAG.

Concerning this clone: Read sequence stops 3 residues before the CDR3 end, and the germline J gene provides the missing end. V usage is TRBV29-1 and J usage is TRBJ1-1, with D perhaps TRBD1 (5 bases). Germline-derived CDR1 and CDR2 are SQVTM and ANQGSEA. The CDR3 spans 12 residues. V dropped 7 bases and J dropped 4 bases, with 13 bases sitting between them. The chain's CDR3 is CSAQGSSTEAFF. CDR3 DNA (partial): TGCAGCGCCCAGGGCAGCAGCACTGAA.

Comments on this clone: Coverage ceases 3 residues before the CDR3 finishes, and the germline J gene fills in the end. This rearrangement joins TRBV12-5 to TRBJ1-3; maybe TRBD1 (6 bases). Germline loops: CDR1 LGHNT, CDR2 FRNRAP. The CDR3 loop spans 17 amino acids. The V and J ends lost 1 base and 3 bases respectively, with 16 bases between them. The chain's CDR3 is CASGLGTATSLGNTIYF. CDR3 DNA (partial): TGTGCTAGTGGTTTGGGGACAGCCACATCCCTTGGAAACACC.

Remarks on this clone: The CDR3 extends 3 residues past the end of the read, so its final part is completed from the germline J gene. V usage is TRBV5-1 and J usage is TRBJ2-1, with a weak D call TRBD2 (7 bases). V was trimmed by 2 bases and J by 8 bases, leaving 17 bases between them. Germline CDR1 and CDR2: SGHRS and YFSETQ. This CDR3 contains 15 residues. CDR3 bases read: TGCGCCAGCAGCTTAGGGGGGGGGTTAGAACATGAG. The encoded protein is CASSLGGGLEHE. From start to end, the CDR3 is CASSLGGGLEHEQFF.

A word on this clone: The read ends 3 residues early relative to the CDR3; the germline J gene fills the gap. The rearrangement joins TRBV10-3 to TRBJ2-5, with D possibly TRBD2 on 6 matching bases. V was shortened by 2 bases and J by 5 bases, with 9 bases between the two germline ends. Germline loops: CDR1 ENHRY, CDR2 SYGVKD. CDR3 size: 13 residues. CDR3 DNA, as far as it was read: TGTGCCATCAGTGAGGGAGGGCCCGAGACC. Residues: CAISEGGPET. The CDR3 in its entirety is CAISEGGPETQYF.

In regard to this clone: The read ends 3 residues early relative to the CDR3; the germline J gene fills the gap. The chain carries TRBV20-1 and TRBJ1-5; 12 bases are shared with TRBD1. The germline V gene encodes CDR1 DFQATT and CDR2 SNEGSKA (reference sequence). There are 19 residues in the CDR3. The V segment lost 0 bases and the J segment 5 bases; nucleotides outside the gene matches: 14. CDR3 amino acids: CSARDRGRPGQGAHQPQHF. Partial CDR3 DNA: TGCAGTGCTAGAGATAGGGGGCGACCGGGACAGGGGGCACATCAGCCC.

For this clone: The read finishes 3 residues shy of the CDR3 end, and the germline J gene is used to complete it. The rearrangement links TRBV19 to TRBJ1-5, with 9 bases aligning to TRBD1. The CDR3 contains 15 residues. J gave up 7 bases and V 8 bases, and 12 bases lay outside the gene matches. Germline V gene data show CDR1 as LNHDA and CDR2 as SQIVND (reference sequence). Partial CDR3 DNA: TGTGCCAGTCGCAAGGGACAGGGAGGGGGGCAGCCC. Its protein product is CASRKGQGGGQP. The whole CDR3 reads CASRKGQGGGQPQHF.

Turning to this clone: The read ends 3 residues shy of where the CDR3 ends; the end is completed using the germline J gene. The chain recombines TRBV9 with TRBJ2-3; 10 nucleotides align to TRBD2. Germline V gives CDR1 SGDLS, CDR2 YYNGEE. The CDR3 covers 16 residues. V was clipped by 4 bases and J by 1 base; unmatched bases: 6. CDR3 protein: CASSFGLAVGTDTQYF. CDR3 bases read: TGTGCCAGCAGCTTCGGACTAGCGGTTGGCACAGATACG.

Turning to this clone: The read terminates 3 residues ahead of where the CDR3 ends, so the germline J gene completes it. The chain has TRBV7-3 and TRBJ2-2; possibly TRBD2 for D (7 bases). The CDR3 covers 14 residues. The V gene's germline CDR1 is SGHTA and CDR2 FQGTGA. The V and J ends lost 8 bases and 7 bases respectively, with 17 bases between them. Incomplete CDR3 DNA: TGTGCCAGCGTGAGGGGGGGGGCTGGCGGGGAG. It codes for CASVRGGAGGE. The whole CDR3 is CASVRGGAGGELFF. The full variable domain, rest sourced from reference TRBV7-3 and TRBJ2-2, is GAGVSQTPSNKVTEKGKYVELRCDPISGHTALYWYRQSLGQGPEFLIYFQGTGAADDSGLPNDRFFAVRPEGSVSTLKIQRTERGDSAVYLCASVRGGAGGELFFGEGSRLTVL.

For this clone: The CDR3 end falls 3 residues outside the read, so it is completed with the germline J gene. The J gene is TRBJ2-7, the V gene TRBV2, with 9 bases lining up with TRBD1. The CDR3 is made up of 16 amino acids. CDR1 is SNHLY and CDR2 is FYNNEI in the germline V gene. After removal of 6 bases from V and 3 bases from J, the junction contained 12 bases not matched to a gene. CDR3: CASRRPGGQGGYEQYF. Incomplete CDR3 DNA: TGTGCCAGCAGAAGGCCCGGGGGACAGGGAGGCTACGAG.

In regard to this clone: The CDR3 extends 3 residues past the end of the read, so its final part is completed from the germline J gene. The genes are TRBV7-3 and TRBJ1-1; 11 bases are a match to TRBD1. This CDR3 is 18 amino acids long. Losses at the gene ends were 5 bases for V and 0 bases for J; bases not matched to a gene: 11. Looked up from germline, CDR1 is SGHTA and CDR2 is FQGTGA. Incomplete CDR3 DNA: TGTGCCAGCAGCGCATCCGCCTGGACAGGGGGCCTGAACACTGAA. Amino acids: CASSASAWTGGLNTE. The whole CDR3 reads CASSASAWTGGLNTEAFF.

A note on this clone: The sequence runs out 3 residues before the end of the CDR3; the remainder is reconstructed from the germline J gene. This chain joins TRBV5-5 and TRBJ1-2; D remains unclear. This CDR3 has 15 amino acids. Per germline, CDR1 SGHKS and CDR2 YYEKEE (reference sequence). Partial CDR3 DNA: TGTGCCAGCAGCTTGGAAATGGGTAGCAATCAGCCC. It codes for CASSLEMGSNQP. The full CDR3 is CASSLEMGSNQPYTF.

As to this clone: The DNA ends 3 residues before the CDR3 does, and the rest of the CDR3 is filled in from the germline J gene. Different DNA sequences within this sample yield the same CDR3. This rearrangement joins TRBV20-1 to TRBJ2-5, with 10 bases that match TRBD2. From germline, CDR1 is DFQATT and CDR2 SNEGSKA (reference sequence). J lost 3 bases, V lost 3 bases, and 4 bases had no gene match. This CDR3 has 14 amino acids. The part of the CDR3 DNA that was read is TGCAGTGCTAGTCGTCTAGCGGGGGAAGAGACC. It translates to CSASRLAGEET. The CDR3 as a whole reads CSASRLAGEETQYF.

As concerns this clone: Read data end 3 residues before the CDR3 end; the end is taken from the germline J gene. This chain links TRBV18 with TRBJ1-2; D possibly corresponds to TRBD1 (6 bases). CDR1 and CDR2 (germline): KGHSH, LQKENI. The CDR3 is 16 residues long. The CDR3 sequence is CASSPPTAGATDTYTF. The sequenced CDR3 bases are TGTGCCAGCTCACCACCGACAGCGGGGGCCACAGATACC.

Notes on this clone: The read ends 3 residues before the CDR3 terminus; that terminus is restored from the germline J gene. Other DNA sequences in the same sample also yield this CDR3. The V gene is TRBV5-1, the J gene TRBJ1-3; 10 positions agree with TRBD1. This CDR3 spans 15 amino acids. Germline-derived CDR1 and CDR2 are SGHRS and YFSETQ. J was trimmed by 5 bases and V by 1 base; bases with no gene match: 3. Partial CDR3 DNA: TGCGCCAGCAGCTTGTCGGGACAGGGGCGAAACACC. This encodes CASSLSGQGRNT. The entire CDR3 protein is CASSLSGQGRNTIYF.

A remark on this clone: The sequenced fragment ends 3 residues before the CDR3 boundary, so the rest is inferred from the germline J gene. The V and J genes are TRBV6-2 or TRBV6-3 and TRBJ2-3; 12 nucleotides match TRBD1. The CDR3 loop spans 16 amino acids. V shed 6 bases and J 5 bases; nucleotides not matched to a gene: 9. CDR1 MNHEY and CDR2 SVGEGT come from the germline V gene. CDR3 DNA (partial): TGTGCCAGCAGACCCCCGGGACAGGGGGCGAAAGATACG. It translates to CASRPPGQGAKDT. The entire CDR3 sequence reads CASRPPGQGAKDTQYF.

As regards this clone: The read terminates 3 residues ahead of where the CDR3 ends, so the germline J gene completes it. The J gene is TRBJ1-2, the V gene TRBV18, with a possible D match to TRBD1 (6 bases). CDR3 size: 15 residues. The germline gives CDR1 KGHSH, CDR2 LQKENI. The CDR3 sequence: CASTQNAGGTDTYTF. The covered CDR3 bases are TGTGCCAGCACACAAAACGCGGGGGGCACAGATACC.

Concerning this clone itself: The CDR3 extends 3 residues past the end of the read, so its final part is completed from the germline J gene. This chain connects TRBV20-1 to TRBJ1-1, with 10 bases lining up with TRBD1. The CDR3 sequence is 15 residues long. The germline CDR1 and CDR2 sequences are DFQATT and SNEGSKA (reference sequence). This CDR3 is CSAKVTGTGDLWAFF. The CDR3 bases that were read are TGCAGTGCTAAGGTCACCGGGACAGGGGATTTATGG.